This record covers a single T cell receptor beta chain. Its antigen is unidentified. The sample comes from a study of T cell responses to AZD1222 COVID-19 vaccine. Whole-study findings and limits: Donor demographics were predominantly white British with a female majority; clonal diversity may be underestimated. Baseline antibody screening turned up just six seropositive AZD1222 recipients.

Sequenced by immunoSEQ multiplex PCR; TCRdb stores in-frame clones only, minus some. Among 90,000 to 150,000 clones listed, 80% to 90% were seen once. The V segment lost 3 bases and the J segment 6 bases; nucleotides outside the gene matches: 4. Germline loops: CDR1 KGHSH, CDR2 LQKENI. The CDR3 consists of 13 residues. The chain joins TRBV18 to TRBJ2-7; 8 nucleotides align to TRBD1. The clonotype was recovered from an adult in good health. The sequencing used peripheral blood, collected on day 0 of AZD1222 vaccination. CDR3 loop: CASSPLQGGEQYF. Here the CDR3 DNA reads TGTGCCAGCTCACCCCTACAGGGGGGCGAGCAGTACTTC.